These T cell receptor beta chains were read from a single sample in a study of breast tumors, draining lymph nodes, adjacent tissues. TCRdb re-analysed the multiplex PCR reads in MiXCR, keeping a single row per CDR3 protein. The sample shows approximately 150,000 distinct CDR3 sequences, more than 25% of them seen only once. The sequenced sample was axillary lymph node tissue. The receptors stem from a female donor with breast cancer. Some clones in this sample may be carry-over from other donors' samples. Both conserved end residues are part of each CDR3. D genes are given only for firm matches. Size is omitted from some rows. Given values are once, few, many or a class for expanded clones.

j_call	v_call	clone_size	d_call	cdr3_nt	cdr3_aa
TRBJ2-7	TRBV30	many	-	TGTGCCTGGAGTGTACGTGGTGTCGAGCAGTACTTC	CAWSVRGVEQYF
TRBJ1-1	TRBV2	few	-	TGTGCCAGCAGTGAAATCTTGGGGGGTACTGAAGCTTTCTTT	CASSEILGGTEAFF
TRBJ2-1	TRBV15	-	-	TGTGCCACCAGCAGAGATGGGGAGACAGAGCAATTCTTC	CATSRDGETEQFF
TRBJ2-3	TRBV7-8	many	-	TGTGCCAGCAGGCCAAGCCCAGCGAGGGACCGCACAGATACGCAGTATTTT	CASRPSPARDRTDTQYF
TRBJ2-7	TRBV7-8	once	-	TGCGCCAGCAGCGAAGAGTGGGGTACTACCTACGAGCACTACTTC	CASSEEWGTTYEHYF
TRBJ1-4	TRBV15	many	-	TGTGCCACCAGCAGAGATCTGGGGGGCGGGAGCAGGGCAACTAATGAAAAACTGTTTTTT	CATSRDLGGGSRATNEKLFF
TRBJ1-3	TRBV19	-	-	TGTGCCAGTAGTATTCGGGCCCCGAACACCATATATTTT	CASSIRAPNTIYF
TRBJ2-7	TRBV27	many	TRBD1	TGTGCCAGCAGTTCCTACTCGGGACAGAGCTCCTACGAGCAGTACTTC	CASSSYSGQSSYEQYF
TRBJ2-1	TRBV10-1	many	-	TGCGCCAGCAGTGAATCGGGGGGCAGGAATGAGCAGTTCTTC	CASSESGGRNEQFF
TRBJ2-5	TRBV7-9	many	TRBD1	TGTGCCAGCAGCCATGACAGGGGAGGGACCCAGTACTTC	CASSHDRGGTQYF
TRBJ1-2	TRBV20-1	many	-	TGCAGTGCTTGGGCAGAACCCGGCTACACCTTC	CSAWAEPGYTF
TRBJ2-3	TRBV7-9	-	-	TGTGCCAGCAGCCCGCGGTCGGGGCTGTATTTT	CASSPRSGLYF
TRBJ2-1	TRBV20-1	many	TRBD2	TGCAGTGCTAGAGGCCTAGCGGGGGGGCGCAATGAGCAGTTCTTC	CSARGLAGGRNEQFF
TRBJ2-1	TRBV30	many	-	TGTGCCTGGAGTGATTACAATGAGCAGTTCTTC	CAWSDYNEQFF
TRBJ2-7	TRBV28	many	-	TGTGCCAGCAGAAGATCTAGCGTACCCTACGAGCAGTACTTC	CASRRSSVPYEQYF
TRBJ2-2	TRBV19	many	TRBD2	TGTGCCAGTAGTCCCAACCGACTAGCGGGAGGCCCCCTCGGGGAGCTGTTTTTT	CASSPNRLAGGPLGELFF
TRBJ2-6	TRBV7-9	-	-	TGTGCCAGCAGCTACATAGAGTCTGGGGCCAGCGTCCTGACTTTC	CASSYIESGASVLTF
TRBJ2-3	TRBV5-6	many	-	TGTGCCAGCAGCTTTGGGACGCGCACAGATACGCAGTATTTT	CASSFGTRTDTQYF
TRBJ1-5	TRBV28	many	TRBD1	TGTGCCAGCAGTTTAGACAGGGGTGGCAATCAGCCCCAGCATTTT	CASSLDRGGNQPQHF
TRBJ2-5	TRBV12-3/TRBV12-4	many	-	TGTGCCAGCAGTCAGGACGAGGGAGAGACCCAGTACTTC	CASSQDEGETQYF
TRBJ2-3	TRBV5-6	-	-	TGTGCCAGCAGCTTGGGTGTAGATACGCAGTATTTT	CASSLGVDTQYF
TRBJ2-7	TRBV5-1	once	-	TGCGCCAGCAGCTTCGACGGCACCTCCTACGAGCAGTACTTC	CASSFDGTSYEQYF
TRBJ2-1	TRBV4-1	many	-	TGCGCCAGCAGCCAAGATACACAGGGACTGGGCCCCTACAATGAGCAGTTCTTC	CASSQDTQGLGPYNEQFF
TRBJ2-1	TRBV27	many	-	TGTGCCAGCAGTTTAGATGGGTTCAACAGGGCTTACAATGAGCAGTTCTTC	CASSLDGFNRAYNEQFF
TRBJ2-3	TRBV7-2	-	-	TGTGCCAGCAGCTTAGCAGTGTGTGGGGAGCAGCCCAGCACAGATACGCAGTATTTT	CASSLAVCGEQPSTDTQYF
TRBJ1-2	TRBV4-3	-	TRBD1	TGCGCCAGCAGCCAAGACGGGACAGGGAATCAACAGGGCTACACCTTC	CASSQDGTGNQQGYTF
TRBJ2-5	TRBV12-3/TRBV12-4	many	TRBD1	TGTGCCAGCACCTTGTCCCGGACAGGGCGAGAGACCCAGTACTTC	CASTLSRTGRETQYF
TRBJ1-3	TRBV6-5	many	-	TGTGCCAGCAGGGGGGGAATGGCCTCGGGAGGAAACACCATATATTTT	CASRGGMASGGNTIYF
TRBJ2-1	TRBV20-1	many	TRBD2	TGCAGTGCTAGGATGAGGGGACTAGCGTTTCCTGAGCAGTTCTTC	CSARMRGLAFPEQFF
TRBJ2-3	TRBV5-6	-	TRBD1	TGTGCCAGCAGCTCCGGGACAGACGAACACCGGGGAGCTTACGATACGCAGTATTTT	CASSSGTDEHRGAYDTQYF
TRBJ2-2	TRBV20-1	many	TRBD2	TGCAGTGCTTGGGGAGGGACTAGCGGGAGATCGGTGACCGGGGAGCTGTTTTTT	CSAWGGTSGRSVTGELFF